Reported below is one TCR beta chain. Its antigen is undetermined. Here immunoSEQ multiplex PCR was the method, and the copy in TCRdb shows in-frame clones only, minus some. The repertoire consists of millions of clones, with over 85% occurring once and the leading ten covering roughly 0.13%. The data are from a study of shared clonotypes between healthy human individuals. Study overall: The study enrolled a couple of women and three men aged 18 to 49. Overall study findings and caveats: Clonotypes not shared had lower generation probabilities than those common to all four donors. Rarefaction analysis demonstrated incomplete sorted-subset sequencing notwithstanding large depth. Blood was the sole source, and tissue repertoires probably differ.

The CDR3 has 16 residues. Germline values: CDR1 SGHTA, CDR2 FQGNSA. V was pared by 3 bases and J by 4 bases, with 11 bases of the junction left unmatched. Sample: naive CD4+ T cells sorted from blood. Subset denoted: CD45RA+ positively selected. J is TRBJ2-5 and V is TRBV7-2; 7 bases fit TRBD2. The sequence was collected from a man aged 18 to 30 in good health. DNA of the CDR3: TGTGCCAGCAGCTTTTCCGGGGGGACCACCCGAGAGACCCAGTACTTC. This gives the protein CASSFSGGTTRETQYF.